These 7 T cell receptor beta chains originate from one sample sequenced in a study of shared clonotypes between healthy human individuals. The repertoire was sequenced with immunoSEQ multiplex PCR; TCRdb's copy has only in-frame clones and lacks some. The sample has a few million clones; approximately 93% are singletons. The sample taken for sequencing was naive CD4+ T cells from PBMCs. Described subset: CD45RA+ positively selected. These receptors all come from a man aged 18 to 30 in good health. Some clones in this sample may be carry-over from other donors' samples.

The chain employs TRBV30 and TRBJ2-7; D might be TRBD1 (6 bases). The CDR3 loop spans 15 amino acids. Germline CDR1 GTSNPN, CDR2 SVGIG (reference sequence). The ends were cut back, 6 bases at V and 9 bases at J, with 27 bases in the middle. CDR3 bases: TGTGCCTGCTCCAATCCAGGGGTCCCTCAACGGGGGCAGTACTTC. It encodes CACSNPGVPQRGQYF.

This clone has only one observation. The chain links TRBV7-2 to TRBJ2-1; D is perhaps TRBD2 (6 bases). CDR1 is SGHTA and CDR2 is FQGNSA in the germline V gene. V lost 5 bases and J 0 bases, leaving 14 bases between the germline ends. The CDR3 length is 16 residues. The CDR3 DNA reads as TGTGCCAGCAGCGCTAAAGCGGGCCGCTCCTACAATGAGCAGTTCTTC. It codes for CASSAKAGRSYNEQFF.

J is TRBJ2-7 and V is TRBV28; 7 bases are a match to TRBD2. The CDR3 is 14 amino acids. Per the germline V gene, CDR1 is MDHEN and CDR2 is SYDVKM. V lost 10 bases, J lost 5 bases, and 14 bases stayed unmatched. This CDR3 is CATLSGGPTHEQYF. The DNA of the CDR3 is TGTGCCACCCTGTCGGGAGGACCCACCCACGAGCAGTACTTC.

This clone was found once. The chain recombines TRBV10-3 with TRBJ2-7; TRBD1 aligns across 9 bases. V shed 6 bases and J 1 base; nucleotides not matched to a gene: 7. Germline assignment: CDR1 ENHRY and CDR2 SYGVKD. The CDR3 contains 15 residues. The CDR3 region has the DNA TGTGCCATCAGAAAGGACAGGGGACCTTCCTACGAGCAGTACTTC. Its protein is CAIRKDRGPSYEQYF.

The CDR3 bases are TGTGCCTGGAGTAGGGCTATTGACGGGGGCGGGGAGCTGTTTTTT. It specifies CAWSRAIDGGGELFF. The V and J genes are TRBV30 and TRBJ2-2; D may be TRBD2 (6 bases). Trimming removed 2 bases from V and 7 bases from J, with 17 bases in between. Germline assignment: CDR1 GTSNPN and CDR2 SVGIG (reference sequence). The CDR3 length is 15 residues.

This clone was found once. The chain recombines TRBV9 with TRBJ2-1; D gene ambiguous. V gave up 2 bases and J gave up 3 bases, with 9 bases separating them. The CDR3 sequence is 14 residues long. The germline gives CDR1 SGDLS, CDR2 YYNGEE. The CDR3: CASSVGGYYNEQFF. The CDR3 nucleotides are TGTGCCAGCAGCGTCGGCGGTTACTACAATGAGCAGTTCTTC.

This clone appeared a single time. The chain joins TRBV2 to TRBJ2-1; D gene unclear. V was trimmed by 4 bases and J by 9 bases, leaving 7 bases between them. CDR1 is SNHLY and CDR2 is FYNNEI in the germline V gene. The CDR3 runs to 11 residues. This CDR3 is CASSVLAEQFF. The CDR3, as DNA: TGTGCCAGCAGTGTCCTTGCTGAGCAGTTCTTC.